The 10 T cell receptor beta chains in this list originate from one sample, sequenced in a study of shared clonotypes between healthy human individuals. Assay: immunoSEQ multiplex PCR; the TCRdb copy retains only in-frame clones and omits some. This table holds fewer than 650,000 clones, around 78% found once. The sample was PBMCs. These receptors were taken from a woman aged 40 to 55 in good health. Some clones in this sample may be carry-over from other donors' samples.

A word on this clone: This may be a read error, as it is one base from a much larger clone. This CDR3 is missing its conserved last phenylalanine or tryptophan, likely due to a read error. The chain joins TRBV6-6 to TRBJ2-7, with TRBD2 identical over 10 bases. Unmatched junction bases numbered 10, after V lost 5 bases and J lost 6 bases. The CDR3 loop spans 15 amino acids. Germline CDR1 is MNHNY and CDR2 is SVGAGI (reference sequence). The CDR3 coding sequence is TGTGCCAGCAGTCAAGCGGGAGGGCTGATCGGCGAGCAGTACCTC. Protein product: CASSQAGGLIGEQYL.

This CDR3 reads CASSWGRAYEQYF. The CDR3 DNA sequence: TGTGCCAGCAGTTGGGGGAGGGCATACGAGCAGTACTTC. This chain uses TRBV28 with TRBJ2-7, with TRBD2 matching over 7 bases. V lost 4 bases to trimming and J lost 4 bases; unmatched junction nucleotides: 4. Germline loops: CDR1 MDHEN, CDR2 SYDVKM. This CDR3 contains 13 residues.

The chain recombines TRBV7-8 with TRBJ2-7; 7 bases are shared with TRBD1. The V gene end was trimmed by 5 bases and the J gene end by 7 bases; junction bases not matched to a gene: 20. The CDR3 has 17 residues. CDR1 is SGHVS, CDR2 FQNEAQ, per germline. As DNA, the CDR3 is TGTGCCAGCAGCATGTCATTGACAGGGCCTCCGGTTGGGGAGCAGTACTTC. Translation gives CASSMSLTGPPVGEQYF.

For the CDR3, the DNA is TGTGCCAGCAGCGTACGGACAGGGGAGGGAGAAAAACTGTTTTTT. This sequence encodes CASSVRTGEGEKLFF. The V call is TRBV9, the J call TRBJ1-4, with 9 bases fitting TRBD1. This CDR3 is 15 amino acids long. Trimming removed 1 base from V and 8 bases from J; junction bases left unmatched: 6. The germline CDR1 and CDR2 sequences are SGDLS and YYNGEE. The full variable domain, its missing parts supplied by reference TRBV9 and TRBJ1-4, is DSGVTQTPKHLITATGQRVTLRCSPRSGDLSVYWYQQSLDQGLQFLIQYYNGEERAKGNILERFSAQQFPDLHSELNLSSLELGDSALYFCASSVRTGEGEKLFFGSGTQLSVL.

The chain is built from TRBV5-1 and TRBJ1-5; possible D gene TRBD1, 5 bases. Germline loops: CDR1 SGHRS, CDR2 YFSETQ. The CDR3 totals 13 residues. Trimming pared 4 bases from V and 7 bases from J, leaving 12 bases between. CDR3 region: CASSQDSQQPQHF. The CDR3 bases are TGCGCCAGCAGCCAAGACAGTCAGCAGCCCCAGCATTTT. Using reference TRBV5-1 and TRBJ1-5 for the parts outside the CDR3, the full variable domain is KAGVTQTPRYLIKTRGQQVTLSCSPISGHRSVSWYQQTPGQGLQFLFEYFSETQRNKGNFPGRFSGRQFSNSRSEMNVSTLELGDSALYLCASSQDSQQPQHFGDGTRLSIL.

The chain couples TRBV5-4 to TRBJ2-3, with D hard to call. V was cut by 0 bases and J by 4 bases, with 9 bases left in between. Germline CDR1 is SGHNT and CDR2 is YYREEE (reference sequence). The CDR3 sequence is 14 residues long. CDR3 bases: TGTGCCAGCAGCTTGGGGGGTTTACCAGATACGCAGTATTTT. Its protein is CASSLGGLPDTQYF.

This clone was counted once. V gene TRBV28 combines with J gene TRBJ2-1; 8 bases agree with TRBD1. The CDR3 is 13 amino acids. Germline loops: CDR1 MDHEN, CDR2 SYDVKM. The junction had 14 bases not matched to a gene; V was cut back by 7 bases and J by 15 bases. Here the CDR3 DNA reads TGTGCCAGCACTTCTCCCAGACAGGGGACGAGGTTCTTC. Its protein product is CASTSPRQGTRFF.

For this clone: The junction departs from the called germline gene at one end, perhaps through a read error. The chain uses TRBV30 and TRBJ1-4, with 9 positions matching TRBD1. Germline values: CDR1 GTSNPN, CDR2 SVGIG (reference sequence). The CDR3 spans 15 residues. The CDR3 bases are TGTGCCTGGAGTACACTAACAGGGGGCGCCGAAAAACTGCTTTTT. It codes for CAWSTLTGGAEKLLF. Based on the CDR3 plus reference TRBV30 and TRBJ1-4, the full variable domain is SQTIHQWPATLVQPVGSPLSLECTVEGTSNPNLYWYRQAAGRGLQLLFYSVGIGQISSEVPQNLSASRPQDRQFILSSKKLLLSDSGFYLCAWSTLTGGAEKLLFGSGTQLSVL.

The V call is TRBV2, the J call TRBJ1-5; unclear D gene. Germline CDR1 SNHLY, CDR2 FYNNEI. The CDR3 is 13 amino acids. V was cut by 4 bases and J by 3 bases, with 7 bases left in between. DNA for the CDR3: TGTGCCAGCAGTGTAGGGCTCAATCAGCCCCAGCATTTT. This gives the protein CASSVGLNQPQHF.

This chain uses TRBV28 with TRBJ1-5, with 7 nucleotides matching TRBD1. With V trimmed by 6 bases and J by 3 bases, 11 bases remained unmatched. Per germline, CDR1 MDHEN and CDR2 SYDVKM. The CDR3 loop spans 16 amino acids. CDR3 region: CASSHASGQYNQPQHF. CDR3 in DNA: TGTGCCAGCAGCCACGCGTCGGGACAGTACAATCAGCCCCAGCATTTT. Filled out from reference TRBV28 and TRBJ1-5, the complete variable domain reads DVKVTQSSRYLVKRTGEKVFLECVQDMDHENMFWYRQDPGLGLRLIYFSYDVKMKEKGDIPEGYSVSREKKERFSLILESASTNQTSMYLCASSHASGQYNQPQHFGDGTRLSIL.